These 6 T cell receptor beta chains came from one sample sequenced in a study of OX40 agonist ivuxolimab in advanced cancers. Data came from immunoSEQ multiplex PCR; TCRdb stores just in-frame clones and leaves some out. Of approximately 52,000 clones in the sample, about four fifths were seen once. Source: CD4+ or CD8+ T cells sorted from blood, taken in a trial of the OX40 agonist ivuxolimab. These TCRs come from an adult with an advanced solid tumor such as melanoma, head and neck, liver or kidney cancer.

This chain links TRBV6-1 with TRBJ1-1, with TRBD1 matching over 10 bases. The CDR3 is 12 amino acids. Germline lookup yields CDR1 MNHNS and CDR2 SASEGT. The V gene end was trimmed by 6 bases and the J gene end by 11 bases; junction bases not matched to a gene: 6. The CDR3 loop is CASSPDRGQAFF. The CDR3 DNA reads as TGTGCCAGCAGCCCTGACAGGGGGCAGGCTTTCTTT.

This clone was detected only once. The CDR3 spells CASSQEAPYRPWDFRSSYEQYF. The DNA for the CDR3 is TGCGCCAGCAGCCAAGAGGCCCCCTACCGTCCCTGGGACTTCAGAAGCTCCTACGAGCAGTACTTC. This chain connects TRBV4-3 to TRBJ2-7, with a weak D call TRBD2 (6 bases). Looked up from germline, CDR1 is LGHNA and CDR2 is YSLEER. Trimming stripped 0 bases from V and 0 bases from J, with 30 bases between. There are 22 residues in the CDR3.

The CDR3 coding sequence is TGTGCCAGCAGAGAGACAGAAAAACTGTTTTTT. This codes for CASRETEKLFF. The J gene is TRBJ1-4, the V gene TRBV28, with unresolved D. Trimming left V 6 bases short and J 8 bases short, with 7 bases between. The CDR3 covers 11 residues. Germline CDR1 is MDHEN and CDR2 is SYDVKM.

This clone has a handful of counts. As DNA, the CDR3 is TGCGCCAGCAGCGCTAATTCTATGGTCCAAGAGACCCAGTACTTC. Encoded protein: CASSANSMVQETQYF. V usage is TRBV4-1 and J usage is TRBJ2-5; D gene unclear. The germline V gene encodes CDR1 MGHRA and CDR2 YSYEKL. Trimming left V 5 bases short and J 1 base short, with 14 bases between. The CDR3 extends over 15 amino acids.

The CDR3 DNA reads as TGTGCCAGCAGCCCCGCAGCGGGAGGTGGCACAGATACGCAGTATTTT. Its translation: CASSPAAGGGTDTQYF. The rearrangement joins TRBV2 to TRBJ2-3; TRBD2 matches at 9 bases. J lost 1 base, V lost 6 bases, and 8 bases had no gene match. The CDR3 contains 16 residues. Germline lookup yields CDR1 SNHLY and CDR2 FYNNEI. Full variable domain (missing parts from reference TRBV2 and TRBJ2-3): EPEVTQTPSHQVTQMGQEVILRCVPISNHLYFYWYRQILGQKVEFLVSFYNNEISEKSEIFDDQFSVERPDGSNFTLKIRSTKLEDSAMYFCASSPAAGGGTDTQYFGPGTRLTVL.

This chain connects TRBV28 to TRBJ1-1, with D possibly TRBD1 on 5 matching bases. The CDR3 has 12 amino acids. The germline V gene has CDR1 MDHEN and CDR2 SYDVKM. V was clipped by 4 bases and J by 13 bases, with 16 bases between them. The CDR3 DNA follows: TGTGCCAGCAGTTCTCCCAGACAGTACGGTTTCTTT. This codes for CASSSPRQYGFF.